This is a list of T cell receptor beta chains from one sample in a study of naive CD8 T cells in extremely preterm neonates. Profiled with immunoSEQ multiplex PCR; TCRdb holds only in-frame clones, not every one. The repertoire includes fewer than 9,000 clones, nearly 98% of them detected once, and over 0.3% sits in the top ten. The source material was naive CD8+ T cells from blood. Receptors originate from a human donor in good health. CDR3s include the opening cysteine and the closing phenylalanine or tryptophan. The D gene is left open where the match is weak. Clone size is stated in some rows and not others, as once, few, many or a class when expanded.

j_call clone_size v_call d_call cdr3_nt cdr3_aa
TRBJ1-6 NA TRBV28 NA TGTGCCAGCAGTTCCCCTCTGAGGGCCCGGAATTCACCCCTCCACTTT CASSSPLRARNSPLHF
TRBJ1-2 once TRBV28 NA TGTGCCAGCAGTTTACCACCAAGCAGGGGTCCTAACTATGGCTACACCTTC CASSLPPSRGPNYGYTF
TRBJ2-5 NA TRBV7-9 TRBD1 TGTGCCAGCAGAACAGGGGTTGGGAGTCGGGAGACCCAGTACTTC CASRTGVGSRETQYF
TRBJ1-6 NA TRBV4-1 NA TGCGCCAGCAGGCTCATAGAGGGGGATTCTAGTCCCCTCCACTTT CASRLIEGDSSPLHF
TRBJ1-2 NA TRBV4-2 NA TGTGCCAGCAGCCAGATCCAGACTAACTATGGCTACACCTTC CASSQIQTNYGYTF
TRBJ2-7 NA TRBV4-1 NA TGCGCCAGCAGCCAAGATCGAGGGGGAAACTACGAGCAGTACTTC CASSQDRGGNYEQYF
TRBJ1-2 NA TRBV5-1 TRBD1 TGCGCCAGCAGCACGGACAGGGACGGCTACACCTTC CASSTDRDGYTF
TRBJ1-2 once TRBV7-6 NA TGTGCCAGCAGCTTAGGAGGCAGGGGCCATGGCTACACCTTC CASSLGGRGHGYTF
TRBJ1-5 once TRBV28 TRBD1 TGTGCCAGCAGTCACGGGACAGCATTATATAGCAATCAGCCCCAGCATTTT CASSHGTALYSNQPQHF
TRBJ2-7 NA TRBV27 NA TGTGCCAGCAGTTTAGGTAGTTTCTACGAGCAGTACTTC CASSLGSFYEQYF
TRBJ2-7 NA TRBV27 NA TGTGCCAGCAGTTTGGGCCTGGGCGAGCAGTACTTC CASSLGLGEQYF
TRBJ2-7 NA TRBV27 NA TGTGCCAGCAGTTTAACAGTAAGTGGCTACGAGCAGTACTTC CASSLTVSGYEQYF
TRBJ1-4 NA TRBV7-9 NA TGTGCCAGCAGCCATCGCGTGTCATTAACTAATGAAAAACTGTTTTTT CASSHRVSLTNEKLFF
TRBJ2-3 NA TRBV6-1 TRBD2 TGTGCCAGCAGTGAGCCAGTGCTAGCGGGGGGGTCCACAGATACGCAGTATTTT CASSEPVLAGGSTDTQYF
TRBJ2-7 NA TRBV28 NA TGTGCCAGCAGTTTTATTGTGGAGGTCTCCCACGAGCAGTACTTC CASSFIVEVSHEQYF
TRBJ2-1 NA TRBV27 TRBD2 TGTGCCAGCACCCTAGGACTAGCGGGGTACAATGAGCAGTTCTTC CASTLGLAGYNEQFF
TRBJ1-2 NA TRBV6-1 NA TGTGCCAGCAGGGGGTCCAACTCAGGGAAGGGCTACACCTTC CASRGSNSGKGYTF
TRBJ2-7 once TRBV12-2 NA TGTGCAAGTCGCTCGATTCGGGCAGGGTTAGGCTACGAGCAGTACTTC CASRSIRAGLGYEQYF
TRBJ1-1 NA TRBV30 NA TGTGCCTGGAGTATTGGGATCGGGGACACTGAAGCTTTCTTT CAWSIGIGDTEAFF
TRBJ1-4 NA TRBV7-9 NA TGTGCCAGCAGTGAGGGAACTAATGAAAAACTGTTTTTT CASSEGTNEKLFF